This is a list of T cell receptor beta chains from one sample in a study of technical replicates of blood from a handful of donors. Sequencing was performed with immunoSEQ multiplex PCR; in TCRdb, only in-frame clones are kept and a portion is missing. Of 70,000 to 85,000 clones in the sample, about 90% are singletons; the top ten hold 0.25% to 0.35%. Sequences were obtained from T cells isolated from PBMCs. These receptors originate from a human donor in good health. Both conserved end residues are trimmed from each CDR3. The D gene is left open where the match is weak. Clone sizes are given selectively: once, few, many, or a class where the clone is expanded.

V gene,clone size,D gene,CDR3 protein
TRBV5-1,-,-,ASSPEYIGEQY
TRBV11-2,-,-,ASSLDQGLALYNEQF
TRBV19,-,TRBD2,ATRDYLYEQY
TRBV28,-,TRBD1,ASSLSRDREGNEQY
TRBV27,-,-,ASSLVRGNDEQY
TRBV5-1,-,TRBD1,ASSWTGSRTDTQY
TRBV29-1,-,-,SVAHRVEKLF
TRBV5-1,once,TRBD1,ASSYRDRAHGYT
TRBV6-6,-,-,ASSLTVAPNTGELF
TRBV5-6,-,-,ASSFQRSGNTIY
TRBV6-1,-,TRBD2,ASGLSGSSYNEQF
TRBV28,-,TRBD1,ASSLPRQGTTYEQY
TRBV7-9,-,-,ASISGKSSYNEQF
TRBV25-1,-,TRBD1,ASSPTLDRGSPLH
TRBV12-5,-,-,ASAISGSSYNEQF
TRBV6-6,-,-,ASSAANTGELF
TRBV4-1,-,TRBD2,ASSQDSGDNEQF
TRBV19,few,TRBD1,ASNKAQGNQPQH
TRBV4-1,-,-,ASSQSSEQF
TRBV15,-,-,ATSTRQAYEQY
TRBV5-1,-,-,ASSPSLLRGTEAF
TRBV18,-,TRBD2,ASSPTASGFERLHYEQY
TRBV28,-,TRBD2,ASSLPLAGGYNEQF
TRBV19,-,-,ASSIDAQGPSNQPQH
TRBV4-1,-,TRBD2,ASSRLAGSPSSYNEQF
TRBV19,-,-,ASSIPLRTGLPYEQY
TRBV28,-,TRBD2,ASSPQTSASTDTQY
TRBV7-2,-,-,ASSEDRDQPQH
TRBV4-1,-,-,ASSQARQVIRGGELF
TRBV11-3,-,-,ASSLRTFEAF
TRBV25-1,-,TRBD2,ASSEGLNGRGTPDTQY